This entry lists 5 T cell receptor beta chains sequenced from one sample in a study of blood T cell repertoires in COVID-19. Profiled with immunoSEQ multiplex PCR; TCRdb holds only in-frame clones, not every one. The sample records 150,000 to 200,000 clones, about 80% being singletons. Sequencing used peripheral blood. These receptors all stem from a woman in her seventies with acute or convalescent COVID-19.

The gene calls are TRBV7-8 and TRBJ1-1; perhaps TRBD1 as D (5 bases). Germline assignment: CDR1 SGHVS and CDR2 FQNEAQ. The CDR3 spans 14 residues. V was pared by 7 bases and J by 2 bases, with 14 bases between. In DNA, the CDR3 is TGTGCCAGCACCGAACAGGTTTTTAACACTGAAGCTTTCTTT. Residues: CASTEQVFNTEAFF.

This clone showed up just a few times. V and J are TRBV21-1 and TRBJ1-6; the tabulated D call, TRBD1, remains unverified against the DNA. TRBV21-1 is shown as a pseudogene. The CDR3 length is 18 residues. CDR3 DNA: TGTGCCAGCAGCAAAGCGCTTGGGCAGGGGGCGAATAATTCACCCCTCCACTTT. Amino acids: CASSKALGQGANNSPLHF.

V gene TRBV18 combines with J gene TRBJ1-6, with a weak D call TRBD1 (6 bases). This CDR3 is built from 17 residues. Germline-derived CDR1 and CDR2 are KGHSH and LQKENI. V shed 2 bases and J shed 7 bases, with 18 bases lying between them. Here the CDR3 DNA reads TGTGCCAGCTCACCAAATTCCGGGACATCCGACAATTCACCCCTCCACTTT. Amino acid sequence: CASSPNSGTSDNSPLHF. Full variable domain (rest looked up from reference TRBV18 and TRBJ1-6): NAGVMQNPRHLVRRRGQEARLRCSPMKGHSHVYWYRQLPEEGLKFMVYLQKENIIDESGMPKERFSAEFPKEGPSILRIQQVVRGDSAAYFCASSPNSGTSDNSPLHFGNGTRLTVT.

V gene TRBV6-2 or TRBV6-3 combines with J gene TRBJ1-5; 9 nucleotides line up with TRBD1. V was pared by 5 bases and J by 6 bases, with 2 bases of the junction left unmatched. CDR1 is MNHEY, CDR2 SVGEGT, per germline. This CDR3 spans 13 amino acids. CDR3 sequence: CASSDRGSQPQHF. Here the CDR3 DNA reads TGTGCCAGCAGTGACAGGGGGAGTCAGCCCCAGCATTTT.

The sample holds one count of this clone. The chain couples TRBV5-1 to TRBJ2-7, with a tentative D call TRBD1 (7 bases). Germline V lookup: CDR1 SGHRS, CDR2 YFSETQ. This CDR3 is built from 18 residues. The V end was cut by 4 bases, the J end by 1 base, with 24 bases between. The CDR3 loop reads CASSPGRGLATHSYEQYF. Written as DNA, the CDR3 is TGCGCCAGCAGCCCTGGAAGGGGGCTAGCGACTCATTCCTACGAGCAGTACTTC.